Included here is one T cell receptor (beta chain) sequence, with context. Its antigen is unknown. The investigators amplified TCR beta CDR3 regions from RNA transcripts. The TCR CDR3 was amplified in a first-round RT-PCR using the HTBI primer set. TCRdb recomputed calls from the multiplex PCR reads with MiXCR, one row per CDR3 protein. The sample holds a few hundred thousand distinct CDR3 sequences, around 46% seen once. The data originate from a study of T cells in Graves' hyperthyroidism and ophthalmopathy. Findings and limits, study-wide: The authors' 13 V-J model separated ophthalmopathy from stable hyperthyroidism. Most thyroid clonotypes that were expanded above 0.001 also turned up in blood. Model-based prediction identified ophthalmopathy a median about 7 months prior to its onset.

This CDR3 has 12 amino acids. The germline V gene encodes CDR1 SQVTM and CDR2 ANQGSEA. The rearrangement links TRBV29-1 to TRBJ2-7, with TRBD1 as a possible D gene (6 bases). The receptor's source is a woman younger than 30 with Graves' hyperthyroidism. The specimen sequenced was peripheral blood or thyroid tissue (not recorded which). The CDR3 spells CGVGDITYEQYF. In nucleotides, the CDR3 is TGCGGTGTCGGGGACATTACCTACGAGCAGTACTTC.